This is a list of T cell receptor beta chains from one sample in a study of cytomegalovirus exposure and HLA in healthy donors. Method: immunoSEQ multiplex PCR; TCRdb's copy keeps in-frame clones and lacks some. The sample has about 140,000 clones, 65% to 80% seen once. Sequencing was done on a sample of PBMCs. The receptor source for this set is a woman aged 45-65 years in good health and CMV-seropositive. Both conserved end residues are part of each CDR3. The D gene is left open where the match is weak. Clone size is not always given. Where it is, it says once, few, many or a class for expanded clones.

size | D | J | V | DNA | CDR3
NA | NA | TRBJ2-1 | TRBV14 | TGTGCCAGCAGCCAAGGGGGCGGCCTGCCCTACAATGAGCAGTTCTTC | CASSQGGGLPYNEQFF
few | TRBD1 | TRBJ2-5 | TRBV29-1 | TGCAGCGTGGGGATTCCGGGACAGGGGCAAGAGACCCAGTACTTC | CSVGIPGQGQETQYF
NA | NA | TRBJ1-1 | TRBV7-6 | TGTGCCAGCAGCTTAGAGGGAGCGAGCACTGAAGCTTTCTTT | CASSLEGASTEAFF
once | NA | TRBJ1-2 | TRBV19 | TGTGCCAGTAGTCCGGGAGGCGGATCCTATGGCTACACCTTC | CASSPGGGSYGYTF
NA | NA | TRBJ1-5 | TRBV28 | TGTGCCACCACCCCAACCCCGGGAAGAGGTAATCAGCCCCAGCATTTT | CATTPTPGRGNQPQHF
NA | NA | TRBJ1-1 | TRBV27 | TGTGCCAGCAGTTTCGGACAGTTGGAAGAAGCTTTCTTT | CASSFGQLEEAFF
NA | NA | TRBJ2-7 | TRBV28 | TGTGCCAGCAGCCGCAAGCCGAAGGGGAAACAGGAGGGCCCCCACTACGAGCAGTACTTC | CASSRKPKGKQEGPHYEQYF
NA | TRBD1 | TRBJ1-3 | TRBV6-5 | TGTGCCAGCAGCAGACAGGGTTCTGGAAACACCATATATTTT | CASSRQGSGNTIYF
NA | TRBD1 | TRBJ1-1 | TRBV7-8 | TGTGCCAGCAGCTTAACCCCGTCGCAGGGGGCTGAAGCTTTCTTT | CASSLTPSQGAEAFF
NA | TRBD2 | TRBJ2-7 | TRBV29-1 | TGCAGCGTCCGCGGGACTATCTACGAGCAGTACTTC | CSVRGTIYEQYF
NA | TRBD1 | TRBJ2-2 | TRBV6-5 | TGTGCCAGCAGCGGTAGACAGGGGGCGACCGGGGAGCTGTTTTTT | CASSGRQGATGELFF
NA | TRBD1 | TRBJ1-5 | TRBV5-5 | TGTGCCAGCAGCCCCGGGACAGGGGTTCAGCCCCAGCATTTT | CASSPGTGVQPQHF
NA | TRBD1 | TRBJ1-5 | TRBV29-1 | TGCAGCGTTGAAGCAACAGGGGAACCCAATCAGCCCCAGCATTTT | CSVEATGEPNQPQHF
NA | TRBD1 | TRBJ2-1 | TRBV6-1 | TGTGCCAGCATCGACAGGGGGCATTACAATGAGCAGTTCTTC | CASIDRGHYNEQFF
NA | NA | TRBJ1-5 | TRBV28 | TGTGCCAGCAGTCCCAGACTCGGTTGGCAGCCCCAGCATTTT | CASSPRLGWQPQHF
NA | NA | TRBJ1-4 | TRBV7-9 | TGTGCCAGCAGCCCCGGGGCAACTAATGAAAAACTGTTTTTT | CASSPGATNEKLFF